Shown below are 30 T cell receptor beta chains from a single sample sequenced in a study of molecular identifiers for immune sequencing clone quantification. TCRdb recomputed calls from the PCR reads with MiXCR, one row per CDR3 protein. The sample includes about 500,000 distinct CDR3 sequences, roughly 26% seen only once; the top ten take under 0.85%. The material sequenced was naive CD8+ T cells from blood, with Jurkat cell RNA spiked in. The subset: FACS-sorted CD8+CD4-CCR7+CD45RA+ naive T cells. All receptors derive from a human donor in good health. Some libraries in this study had Jurkat cell RNA spiked in.

This clonotype occurred a few times. The chain joins TRBV19 to TRBJ1-5, with TRBD1 identical over 8 bases. CDR1 is LNHDA, CDR2 SQIVND, per germline (reference sequence). The CDR3 is made up of 14 amino acids. Losses at the gene ends were 6 bases for V and 6 bases for J; bases not matched to a gene: 7. CDR3 in amino acids: CASSPTGAGQPQHF. In DNA, the CDR3 is TGTGCCAGTAGCCCGACAGGGGCGGGTCAGCCCCAGCATTTT.

The rearrangement joins TRBV28 to TRBJ1-5; D uncertain. The CDR3 sequence is 15 residues long. Germline V gene sequence: CDR1 MDHEN, CDR2 SYDVKM. The V gene lost 3 bases and the J gene lost 6 bases, with 15 bases spanning the gap. The CDR3 reads CASSFYGLGGQPQHF. Here the CDR3 DNA reads TGTGCCAGCAGTTTTTATGGGTTGGGAGGTCAGCCCCAGCATTTT.

This clonotype was seen a few times. This chain connects TRBV11-2 to TRBJ2-1; perhaps TRBD1 as D (5 bases). V was pared by 2 bases and J by 9 bases, with 17 bases between. Germline V gene data show CDR1 as SGHAT and CDR2 as FQNNGV. The CDR3 contains 15 residues. CDR3 sequence (DNA): TGTGCCAGCAGCTTAATTTTAGGGGCGACTCGTGAGCAGTTCTTC. This codes for CASSLILGATREQFF.

This clonotype has more than one count but fewer than ten. The CDR3: CATSDARGPEGYSGELFF. The CDR3 nucleotides are TGTGCCACCAGTGATGCCCGGGGGCCCGAGGGGTATTCCGGGGAGCTGTTTTTT. The rearrangement joins TRBV24-1 to TRBJ2-2; either TRBD1 or TRBD2 may fit D (6 bases each). The CDR3 spans 18 residues. CDR1 is KGHDR, CDR2 SFDVKD, per germline. V was cut by 3 bases and J by 6 bases, with 22 bases left in between.

The chain combines TRBV4-3 with TRBJ1-5; D gene uncertain. Germline V CDR1 and CDR2: LGHNA, YSLEER. The V end was cut by 0 bases, the J end by 5 bases, with 14 bases between. This CDR3 is 16 amino acids long. DNA for the CDR3: TGCGCCAGCAGCCAAGATTATACAGCTCTTTATCAGCCCCAGCATTTT. Protein: CASSQDYTALYQPQHF.

The table lists this clonotype with many counts. This sequence joins TRBV7-9 and TRBJ2-7; D is unresolved. The CDR3 is 11 amino acids. Germline V CDR1 and CDR2: SEHNR, FQNEAQ (reference sequence). The CDR3 nucleotides are TGTGCTTCGGGTCTCTCCCGGGAGCAGTACTTC. It encodes CASGLSREQYF.

This clonotype was seen many times. V usage is TRBV7-9 and J usage is TRBJ1-5; perhaps TRBD1 as D (6 bases). The CDR3 runs to 17 residues. Germline V gene sequence: CDR1 SEHNR, CDR2 FQNEAQ (reference sequence). V dropped 3 bases and J dropped 0 bases, with 15 bases sitting between them. DNA of the CDR3: TGTGCCAGCAGCTTGGAAGGACAGCAATATAGCAATCAGCCCCAGCATTTT. Protein product: CASSLEGQQYSNQPQHF.

This clonotype occurred many times. V usage is TRBV5-4 and J usage is TRBJ1-3, with D uncertain. The germline V gene has CDR1 SGHNT and CDR2 YYREEE (reference sequence). This CDR3 has 10 amino acids. V lost 7 bases, J lost 6 bases, and 5 bases lay in between. The CDR3 is CASVTNTIYF. CDR3 nucleotides: TGTGCCAGCGTAACAAACACCATATATTTT. Variable domain in full (rest from reference TRBV5-4 and TRBJ1-3): ETGVTQSPTHLIKTRGQQVTLRCSSQSGHNTVSWYQQALGQGPQFIFQYYREEENGRGNFPPRFSGLQFPNYSSELNVNALELDDSALYLCASVTNTIYFGEGSWLTVV.

This clonotype appeared many times. The rearrangement links TRBV27 to TRBJ1-5, with 7 bases aligning to TRBD1. This CDR3 is 14 amino acids long. Germline assignment: CDR1 MNHEY and CDR2 SMNVEV (reference sequence). Losses at the gene ends were 5 bases for V and 4 bases for J; bases not matched to a gene: 5. CDR3 nucleotide sequence: TGTGCCAGCAGTCACAGGGGATTTAATCAGCCCCAGCATTTT. The encoded protein is CASSHRGFNQPQHF.

This clonotype has a handful of counts. The chain joins TRBV2 to TRBJ2-2; 12 nucleotides line up with TRBD2. Losses at the gene ends were 0 bases for V and 6 bases for J; bases not matched to a gene: 5. This CDR3 has 17 amino acids. Germline assignment: CDR1 SNHLY and CDR2 FYNNEI. CDR3 residues: CASSEALAGGPAGELFF. The DNA of the CDR3 is TGTGCCAGCAGTGAAGCTCTAGCGGGGGGGCCGGCCGGGGAGCTGTTTTTT. Combining the CDR3 with reference TRBV2 and TRBJ2-2 gives the whole variable domain EPEVTQTPSHQVTQMGQEVILRCVPISNHLYFYWYRQILGQKVEFLVSFYNNEISEKSEIFDDQFSVERPDGSNFTLKIRSTKLEDSAMYFCASSEALAGGPAGELFFGEGSRLTVL.

Concerning this clonotype: A much larger clone differs from this one at a single base, so this may be a read error. This CDR3 is missing its conserved last phenylalanine or tryptophan, likely due to a read error. As DNA, the CDR3 is TGCAGCGTTGTATTTGGCAGGGGGGCTTTATTTAGCACAGATACGCAGTATATT. Amino acids: CSVVFGRGALFSTDTQYI. The chain has TRBV29-1 and TRBJ2-3, with D maybe TRBD1 (7 bases). This CDR3 region has 18 residues. Germline V gene data show CDR1 as SQVTM and CDR2 as ANQGSEA. The V gene lost 4 bases and the J gene lost 0 bases, with 23 bases spanning the gap.

About this clonotype: At one end the junction does not follow the germline gene, possibly because of a read error. The rearrangement uses TRBV29-1 and TRBJ1-1; D is undetermined. The CDR3 extends over 13 amino acids. Germline V gene sequence: CDR1 SQVTM, CDR2 ANQGSEA. The CDR3 bases are TGCAGCGTGGCTCGGCGGTATGGCACTGAAGCTCTCTTT. Translated: CSVARRYGTEALF.

In regard to this clonotype: Being one base from a much bigger clone, this may be a read error. This chain connects TRBV6-5 to TRBJ2-7, with 8 bases identical to TRBD1. The CDR3 is 14 residues long. Germline V CDR1 and CDR2: MNHEY, SVGAGI. The CDR3 sequence: CASSYGTGTYKQYF. For the CDR3, the DNA is TGTGCCAGCAGTTACGGGACAGGCACCTACAAGCAGTACTTC.

A note on this clonotype: Given a much more abundant clone one base away, this may be a read error. The conserved phenylalanine or tryptophan is not found at the CDR3 terminus, so this likely reflects a read error. The V and J genes are TRBV27 and TRBJ2-3; D is unresolved. The germline gives CDR1 MNHEY, CDR2 SMNVEV (reference sequence). V lost 7 bases, J lost 0 bases, and 5 bases lay in between. The CDR3 is 12 amino acids. CDR3 in DNA: TGTGCCAGCAATACTAGCACAGATACGCAGTATTCT. It specifies CASNTSTDTQYS.

Concerning this clonotype: Possible read error: a much larger clone is one base away. The chain joins TRBV14 to TRBJ2-6; TRBD1 might be the D (5 bases). The CDR3 covers 13 residues. Germline V gene data show CDR1 as SGHDN and CDR2 as FVKESK. CDR3 DNA: TGTGCCAGCAAATTGGGGCAGATCAACGTCCAGACTTTC. Translating it yields CASKLGQINVQTF.

This clonotype was detected only a few times. The chain links TRBV9 to TRBJ2-3; 7 nucleotides align to TRBD2. V lost 4 bases, J lost 0 bases, and 11 bases stayed unmatched. Germline CDR1 and CDR2: SGDLS and YYNGEE. The CDR3 is made up of 17 amino acids. The CDR3 reads CASSPKTLRGSTDTQYF. The CDR3 DNA sequence: TGTGCCAGCAGCCCTAAGACTTTGCGGGGGAGCACAGATACGCAGTATTTT. The variable domain in full, completed from reference TRBV9 and TRBJ2-3, reads DSGVTQTPKHLITATGQRVTLRCSPRSGDLSVYWYQQSLDQGLQFLIQYYNGEERAKGNILERFSAQQFPDLHSELNLSSLELGDSALYFCASSPKTLRGSTDTQYFGPGTRLTVL.

The chain combines TRBV7-9 with TRBJ2-1; D possibly matches TRBD1 or TRBD2 (5 bases each). Per the germline V gene, CDR1 is SEHNR and CDR2 is FQNEAQ (reference sequence). V was trimmed by 3 bases and J by 6 bases, leaving 12 bases between them. CDR3 length: 14 residues. CDR3 in amino acids: CASSFPAGSNEQFF. Here the CDR3 DNA reads TGTGCCAGCAGCTTCCCGGCAGGGAGCAATGAGCAGTTCTTC.

To note about this clonotype: It may be a read error: a sequence one base away is much more abundant. V usage is TRBV7-9 and J usage is TRBJ2-7; D remains unclear. The CDR3 sequence is 13 residues long. Germline-derived CDR1 and CDR2 are SEHNR and FQNEAQ (reference sequence). The CDR3 DNA sequence: TGTGCCAGCAGCCCACTGCAATCCTACGAGCAGAACTTC. It encodes CASSPLQSYEQNF.

This clonotype was detected once. Compared with germline, one end of the junction differs, possibly owing to a read error. The chain couples TRBV5-1 to TRBJ2-7; possibly TRBD2 for D (6 bases). This CDR3 spans 14 amino acids. Germline CDR1 reads SGHRS; CDR2 reads YFSETQ. This chain's CDR3 is CASSFGTGDYEQHF. The CDR3, as DNA: TGCGCCAGCAGCTTTGGGACGGGGGATTACGAGCAGCACTTC.

This chain links TRBV7-9 with TRBJ2-7; TRBD1 or TRBD2 may be the D gene (5 bases each). Trimming left V 5 bases short and J 3 bases short, with 14 bases between. The CDR3 sequence is 14 residues long. Per the germline V gene, CDR1 is SEHNR and CDR2 is FQNEAQ (reference sequence). Here the CDR3 DNA reads TGTGCCAGCAGCGGTGGGACGGTGAACTACGAGCAGTACTTC. This encodes CASSGGTVNYEQYF. The full variable domain, completed using reference TRBV7-9 and TRBJ2-7, is DTGVSQNPRHKITKRGQNVTFRCDPISEHNRLYWYRQTLGQGPEFLTYFQNEAQLEKSRLLSDRFSAERPKGSFSTLEIQRTEQGDSAMYLCASSGGTVNYEQYFGPGTRLTVT.

The V gene is TRBV28, the J gene TRBJ2-7; tentative D call: TRBD1 (6 bases). Trimming pared 5 bases from V and 2 bases from J, leaving 16 bases between. CDR1 and CDR2 (germline): MDHEN, SYDVKM. The CDR3 is 15 residues long. As DNA, the CDR3 is TGTGCCAGCAGTCTACGACAGGACTCGGCCTACGAGCAGTACTTC. It yields the protein CASSLRQDSAYEQYF.

There are a few counts of this clonotype. The genes are TRBV6-1 and TRBJ2-7, with 8 bases aligning to TRBD2. Trimming at V came to 6 bases and at J to 3 bases, leaving 10 bases not matched to a gene. CDR3 size: 15 residues. Germline V CDR1 and CDR2: MNHNS, SASEGT. CDR3: CASRPSSGRGYEQYF. The DNA of the CDR3 is TGTGCCAGCAGGCCCTCGAGCGGGAGAGGCTACGAGCAGTACTTC.

This chain connects TRBV5-1 to TRBJ2-1; D remains ambiguous. The CDR3 spans 12 residues. Germline CDR1 and CDR2: SGHRS and YFSETQ. V was trimmed by 6 bases and J by 5 bases, leaving 9 bases between them. CDR3 DNA sequence: TGCGCCAGCACTAGGTCCGACAATGAGCAGTTCTTC. The encoded protein is CASTRSDNEQFF. Full variable domain (rest looked up from reference TRBV5-1 and TRBJ2-1): KAGVTQTPRYLIKTRGQQVTLSCSPISGHRSVSWYQQTPGQGLQFLFEYFSETQRNKGNFPGRFSGRQFSNSRSEMNVSTLELGDSALYLCASTRSDNEQFFGPGTRLTVL.

As regards this clonotype: A clone one base away is much larger, so this may be a read error. CDR3 in DNA: TGTGCCAGCAGGAGTCGGAGTCGAGAGACCCAGTTCTTC. Amino acid sequence: CASRSRSRETQFF. The gene calls are TRBV6-5 and TRBJ2-5; D remains ambiguous. The J call may be incorrect, as the DNA end agrees better with TRBJ2-1. This CDR3 spans 13 amino acids. The germline CDR1 and CDR2 sequences are MNHEY and SVGAGI.

Only a few counts were recorded for this clonotype. V is TRBV2 and J is TRBJ2-7; D is uncertain. Germline CDR1 SNHLY, CDR2 FYNNEI. Trimming took off 2 bases at V and 5 bases at J, with 10 bases between the two ends. The CDR3 is 13 residues long. The CDR3 DNA sequence: TGTGCCAGCAGTGAACTGAGAGCACACGAGCAGTACTTC. Translation: CASSELRAHEQYF. The full variable domain, its missing parts supplied by reference TRBV2 and TRBJ2-7, is EPEVTQTPSHQVTQMGQEVILRCVPISNHLYFYWYRQILGQKVEFLVSFYNNEISEKSEIFDDQFSVERPDGSNFTLKIRSTKLEDSAMYFCASSELRAHEQYFGPGTRLTVT.

This clonotype was picked up a small number of times. The chain has TRBV7-8 and TRBJ2-5; D perhaps matches TRBD1 (5 bases). The CDR3 totals 14 residues. CDR1 SGHVS and CDR2 FQNEAQ come from the germline V gene. V lost 4 bases and J 5 bases, leaving 14 bases between the germline ends. CDR3 in amino acids: CASSSSGSWETQYF. CDR3 DNA sequence: TGTGCCAGCAGCTCCTCAGGGTCGTGGGAGACCCAGTACTTC.

This clonotype has at least ten counts. The chain has TRBV6-2 or TRBV6-3 and TRBJ2-4; no clear D. Germline CDR1 is MNHEY and CDR2 is SVGEGT. The CDR3 is 16 residues long. The ends were cut back, 2 bases at V and 1 base at J, with 12 bases in the middle. The CDR3 DNA follows: TGTGCCAGCAGTTACGATCCGTGGATGGCCAAAAACATTCAGTACTTC. Its protein is CASSYDPWMAKNIQYF.

At least ten counts were recorded for this clonotype. This chain joins TRBV7-9 and TRBJ2-5; D gene uncertain. CDR1 is SEHNR, CDR2 FQNEAQ, per germline (reference sequence). Trimming took 4 bases from V and 5 from J, leaving 17 bases between them. This CDR3 contains 15 residues. The CDR3 loop reads CASSSLVGSPETQYF. In DNA form, the CDR3 reads TGTGCCAGCAGCTCCTTAGTGGGATCTCCTGAGACCCAGTACTTC.

There are a few counts of this clonotype. This sequence joins TRBV28 and TRBJ2-4, with D unresolved. The CDR3 covers 15 residues. Germline CDR1 is MDHEN and CDR2 is SYDVKM. Trimming removed 5 bases at V and 3 bases at J, with 14 bases between. The CDR3 protein is CASSPLLWGKNIQYF. CDR3 sequence (DNA): TGTGCCAGCAGTCCTCTACTATGGGGCAAAAACATTCAGTACTTC.

On this clonotype itself: A read error may produce the germline difference seen at one junction end. The CDR3 DNA sequence: TGTGCTAGTGGTTTACCAGCTACGCCGTCTTTT. This gives the protein CASGLPATPSF. This chain links TRBV12-5 with TRBJ2-3, with D uncertain. This CDR3 has 11 amino acids. Germline CDR1 LGHNT, CDR2 FRNRAP.